These 18 T cell receptor beta chains originate from one sample sequenced in a study of CXCR3-negative and CXCR3-positive naive CD8 T cells. 5' RACE with UMI labels generated the TRB cDNA libraries. TCRdb reprocessed the 5' RACE reads and stores each CDR3 protein as one record, lacking DNA. Recorded for this sample: some 130,000 distinct CDR3 sequences. Input material: naive CXCR3- CD8+ T cells from blood. As for subset: CD45RO-CCR7+CD27+CD95- naive CD8+ T cells lacking CXCR3 (TNR3-). These receptors were collected from a human donor in good health. Some clones in this sample may be carry-over from other donors' samples.

The chain couples TRBV7-9 to TRBJ2-1; TCRdb indicates TRBD2, and absent DNA this call remains unverified. CDR3 length equals 17 residues. Germline CDR1 SEHNR, CDR2 FQNEAQ (reference sequence). The CDR3 spells CASSLPSGGAVYNEQFF. Combining the CDR3 with reference TRBV7-9 and TRBJ2-1 gives the whole variable domain DTGVSQNPRHKITKRGQNVTFRCDPISEHNRLYWYRQTLGQGPEFLTYFQNEAQLEKSRLLSDRFSAERPKGSFSTLEIQRTEQGDSAMYLCASSLPSGGAVYNEQFFGPGTRLTVL.

The chain is built from TRBV7-9 and TRBJ2-4; checking the TCRdb D call of TRBD1 is not possible without DNA. In germline, CDR1 is SEHNR, CDR2 FQNEAQ (reference sequence). This CDR3 region has 12 residues. CDR3 loop: CASSGAKNIQYF. The variable domain in full, completed from reference TRBV7-9 and TRBJ2-4, reads DTGVSQNPRHKITKRGQNVTFRCDPISEHNRLYWYRQTLGQGPEFLTYFQNEAQLEKSRLLSDRFSAERPKGSFSTLEIQRTEQGDSAMYLCASSGAKNIQYFGAGTRLSVL.

The J gene is TRBJ1-1, the V gene TRBV20-1; the D gene TCRdb calls, TRBD1, cannot be checked with no DNA. This CDR3 contains 13 residues. Germline V gene data show CDR1 as DFQATT and CDR2 as SNEGSKA (reference sequence). The CDR3 spells CSARAPGLPEAFF.

The chain has TRBV20-1 and TRBJ2-7. CDR1 and CDR2 from the germline V gene are DFQATT and SNEGSKA (reference sequence). The length of the CDR3 is 15 residues. The CDR3: CSARDGEGISYEQYF.

The genes are TRBV27 and TRBJ2-7; the D call of TRBD1 rests on TCRdb alone, since no DNA is present to check it. The CDR3 has 15 amino acids. CDR1 MNHEY and CDR2 SMNVEV come from the germline V gene (reference sequence). CDR3 sequence reads: CASNPGLGGPYEQYF.

The rearrangement uses TRBV15 and TRBJ1-5; TCRdb selects TRBD1, and the lack of DNA leaves this call unchecked. The CDR3 extends over 15 amino acids. Germline V gene data show CDR1 as LNHNV and CDR2 as YYDKDF (reference sequence). The CDR3: CATSRTGGGNQPQHF.

The chain combines TRBV29-1 with TRBJ2-7; TCRdb gives TRBD1 as the D gene, but with no DNA this cannot be confirmed. This CDR3 has 11 amino acids. CDR1 and CDR2 (germline): SQVTM, ANQGSEA. The CDR3 spells CSVQDRYEQYF.

V and J are TRBV27 and TRBJ2-7; no DNA is available, so the TRBD2 call from TCRdb remains unchecked. The CDR3 is 13 amino acids. Per germline, CDR1 MNHEY and CDR2 SMNVEV (reference sequence). The CDR3 here is CASSLRDGLEQYF.

The chain couples TRBV12-3 or TRBV12-4 to TRBJ2-7; the TCRdb D gene call, TRBD1, has no DNA to confirm it. This CDR3 contains 16 residues. CDR3 region: CASSYETGAPLYEQYF.

The chain recombines TRBV7-9 with TRBJ2-7; TCRdb's D call, TRBD1, is unchecked because there is no DNA. This CDR3 region has 15 residues. Per the germline V gene, CDR1 is SEHNR and CDR2 is FQNEAQ (reference sequence). CDR3: CASSTTSWGSYEQYF. Complete variable domain (other parts from reference TRBV7-9 and TRBJ2-7): DTGVSQNPRHKITKRGQNVTFRCDPISEHNRLYWYRQTLGQGPEFLTYFQNEAQLEKSRLLSDRFSAERPKGSFSTLEIQRTEQGDSAMYLCASSTTSWGSYEQYFGPGTRLTVT.

This chain connects TRBV9 to TRBJ2-1. This CDR3 is built from 15 residues. CDR1 is SGDLS, CDR2 YYNGEE, per germline. CDR3 protein: CAGSASGETYNEQFF.

The chain joins TRBV28 to TRBJ2-7; TCRdb selects TRBD1, and the lack of DNA leaves this call unchecked. Germline V gives CDR1 MDHEN, CDR2 SYDVKM. CDR3 size: 15 residues. CDR3 region: CASSSGIGEGYEQYF.

The chain employs TRBV15 and TRBJ2-7; TCRdb picks TRBD2, but there is no DNA to check that call. The CDR3 has 17 amino acids. Looked up from germline, CDR1 is LNHNV and CDR2 is YYDKDF (reference sequence). CDR3 sequence: CATSSNPVAGAPYEQYF.

This rearrangement joins TRBV7-7 to TRBJ1-5; TCRdb lists TRBD1, though no DNA is available to test this call. Germline assignment: CDR1 SSHAT and CDR2 FNYEAQ (reference sequence). CDR3 length: 15 amino acids. The chain's CDR3 is CASSPRTAPVQPQHF.

CDR3: CATSRDPGETSYEQYF. The V and J genes are TRBV15 and TRBJ2-7. CDR3 length equals 16 residues. The germline CDR1 and CDR2 sequences are LNHNV and YYDKDF (reference sequence).

The V gene is TRBV3-1, the J gene TRBJ2-1; TCRdb gives TRBD2 as the D gene, but with no DNA this cannot be confirmed. The CDR3 has 14 residues. The germline V gene encodes CDR1 LGHDT and CDR2 YNNKEL (reference sequence). The CDR3 region is CASSQGTSNNEQFF.

The chain couples TRBV5-1 to TRBJ2-2; TCRdb selects TRBD2, and the lack of DNA leaves this call unchecked. The CDR3 is 15 amino acids. CDR1 is SGHRS, CDR2 YFSETQ, per germline. CDR3 loop: CASSYSGGAQGELFF. The full variable domain, with the rest looked up from reference TRBV5-1 and TRBJ2-2, is KAGVTQTPRYLIKTRGQQVTLSCSPISGHRSVSWYQQTPGQGLQFLFEYFSETQRNKGNFPGRFSGRQFSNSRSEMNVSTLELGDSALYLCASSYSGGAQGELFFGEGSRLTVL.

The chain links TRBV6-9 to TRBJ2-7; TCRdb calls TRBD1, which cannot be checked without DNA. This CDR3 has 15 residues. From germline, CDR1 is MNHGY and CDR2 SVAAGI. CDR3 residues: CASINSGASSYEQYF.